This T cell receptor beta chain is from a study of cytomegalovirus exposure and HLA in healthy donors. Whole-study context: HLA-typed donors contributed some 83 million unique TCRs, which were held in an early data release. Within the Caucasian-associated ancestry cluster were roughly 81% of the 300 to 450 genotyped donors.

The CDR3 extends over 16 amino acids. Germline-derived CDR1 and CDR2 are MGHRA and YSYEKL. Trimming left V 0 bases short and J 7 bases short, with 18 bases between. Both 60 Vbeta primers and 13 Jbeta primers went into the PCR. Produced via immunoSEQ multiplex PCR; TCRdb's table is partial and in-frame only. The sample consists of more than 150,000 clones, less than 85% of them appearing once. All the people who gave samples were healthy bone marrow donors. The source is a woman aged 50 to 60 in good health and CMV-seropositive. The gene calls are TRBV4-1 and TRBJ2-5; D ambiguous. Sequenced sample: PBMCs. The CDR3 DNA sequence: TGCGCCAGCAGCCAAGATCCAGGCACCCTCATTGGGACCCAGTACTTC. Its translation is CASSQDPGTLIGTQYF.